This TCR beta chain comes out of a study of T cell responses to AZD1222 COVID-19 vaccine. Study observations and caveats: Dominant at 160-218 and 743-854, vaccine-associated CD4 TCRs also spanned spike. Most donors were white British, females outnumbered males, and clonal diversity was possibly underestimated. Unmutated variant regions are reportedly targeted by nearly half of spike-specific TCRs. Repertoire sampling was restricted to post-peak T cell response timepoints.

Generated by immunoSEQ multiplex PCR, the TCRdb table keeps only in-frame clones and is missing some. Found here are about 79,000 clones, over 75% of them singletons; the top ten hold roughly a fifth. This CDR3 has 14 residues. Per the germline V gene, CDR1 is LNHDA and CDR2 is SQIVND (reference sequence). V dropped 9 bases and J dropped 8 bases, with 19 bases sitting between them. Details on this clone: Its antigen is as yet unknown.

The sequenced sample was peripheral blood, obtained on day 0 of AZD1222 vaccination. The source is an adult in good health. This chain uses TRBV19 with TRBJ1-4; possibly TRBD1 for D (5 bases). The chain's CDR3 is CASRPEGAAEKLFF. CDR3 bases: TGTGCCAGCAGGCCAGAAGGGGCAGCGGAAAAACTGTTTTTT. The whole variable domain, filled in from reference TRBV19 and TRBJ1-4, reads DGGITQSPKYLFRKEGQNVTLSCEQNLNHDAMYWYRQDPGQGLRLIYYSQIVNDFQKGDIAEGYSVSREKKESFPLTVTSAQKNPTAFYLCASRPEGAAEKLFFGSGTQLSVL.